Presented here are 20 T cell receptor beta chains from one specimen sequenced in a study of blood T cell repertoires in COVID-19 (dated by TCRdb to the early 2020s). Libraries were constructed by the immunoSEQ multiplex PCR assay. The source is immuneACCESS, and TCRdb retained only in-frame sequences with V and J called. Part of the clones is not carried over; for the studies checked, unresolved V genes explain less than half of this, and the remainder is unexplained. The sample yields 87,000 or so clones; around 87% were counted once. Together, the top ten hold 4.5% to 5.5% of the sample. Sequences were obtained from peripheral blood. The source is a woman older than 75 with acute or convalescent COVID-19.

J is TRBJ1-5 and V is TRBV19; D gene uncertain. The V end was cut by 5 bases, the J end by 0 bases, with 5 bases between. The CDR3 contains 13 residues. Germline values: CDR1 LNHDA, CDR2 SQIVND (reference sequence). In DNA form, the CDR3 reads TGTGCCAGTAGTCTAAATAGCAATCAGCCCCAGCATTTT. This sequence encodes CASSLNSNQPQHF. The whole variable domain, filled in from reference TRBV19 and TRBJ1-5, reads DGGITQSPKYLFRKEGQNVTLSCEQNLNHDAMYWYRQDPGQGLRLIYYSQIVNDFQKGDIAEGYSVSREKKESFPLTVTSAQKNPTAFYLCASSLNSNQPQHFGDGTRLSIL.

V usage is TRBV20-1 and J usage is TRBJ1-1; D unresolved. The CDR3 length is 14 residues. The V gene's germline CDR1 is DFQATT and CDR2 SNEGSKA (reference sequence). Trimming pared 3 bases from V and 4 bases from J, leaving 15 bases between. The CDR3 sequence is CSASGYTRGTEAFF. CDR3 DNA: TGCAGTGCTAGTGGGTATACACGGGGCACTGAAGCTTTCTTT.

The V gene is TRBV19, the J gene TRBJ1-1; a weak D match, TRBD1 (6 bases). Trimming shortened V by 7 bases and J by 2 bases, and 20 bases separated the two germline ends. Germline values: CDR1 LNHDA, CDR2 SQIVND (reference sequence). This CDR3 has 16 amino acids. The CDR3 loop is CASIGGGRTSNTEAFF. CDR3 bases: TGTGCCAGTATCGGCGGGGGGCGCACCTCAAACACTGAAGCTTTCTTT. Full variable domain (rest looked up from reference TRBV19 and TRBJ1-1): DGGITQSPKYLFRKEGQNVTLSCEQNLNHDAMYWYRQDPGQGLRLIYYSQIVNDFQKGDIAEGYSVSREKKESFPLTVTSAQKNPTAFYLCASIGGGRTSNTEAFFGQGTRLTVV.

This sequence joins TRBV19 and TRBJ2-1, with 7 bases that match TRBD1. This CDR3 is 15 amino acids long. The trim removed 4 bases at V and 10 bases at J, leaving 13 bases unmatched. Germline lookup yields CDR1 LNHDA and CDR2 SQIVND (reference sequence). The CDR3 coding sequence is TGTGCCAGTAGTACTACCGGGACAGCCATCATCGAGCAGTTCTTC. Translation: CASSTTGTAIIEQFF.

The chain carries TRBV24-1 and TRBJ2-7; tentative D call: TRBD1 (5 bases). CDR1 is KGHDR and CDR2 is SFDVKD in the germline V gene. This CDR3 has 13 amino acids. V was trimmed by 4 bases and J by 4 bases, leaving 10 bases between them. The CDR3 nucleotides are TGTGCCACCAGTGACGCGACAGAGTACGAGCAGTACTTC. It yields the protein CATSDATEYEQYF.

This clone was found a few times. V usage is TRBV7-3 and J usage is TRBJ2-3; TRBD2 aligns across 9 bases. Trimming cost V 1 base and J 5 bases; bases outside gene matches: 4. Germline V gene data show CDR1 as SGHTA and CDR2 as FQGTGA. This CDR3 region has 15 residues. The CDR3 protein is CASSLRAGGQDTQYF. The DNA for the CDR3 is TGTGCCAGCAGCTTAAGGGCGGGGGGGCAAGATACGCAGTATTTT.

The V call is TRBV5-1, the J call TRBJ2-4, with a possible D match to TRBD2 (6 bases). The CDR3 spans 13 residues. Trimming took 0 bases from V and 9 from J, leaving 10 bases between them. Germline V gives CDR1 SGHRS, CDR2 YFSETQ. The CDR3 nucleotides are TGCGCCAGCAGCTTGGGGGCGGGGTTCATTCAGTACTTC. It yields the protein CASSLGAGFIQYF.

The CDR3 region is CASSMPNRDWYGYTF. In DNA form, the CDR3 reads TGTGCCAGTAGTATGCCCAACAGGGATTGGTATGGCTACACCTTC. The chain has TRBV19 and TRBJ1-2; the D gene is possibly TRBD1 (6 bases). The CDR3 totals 15 residues. V gave up 3 bases and J gave up 5 bases, with 16 bases separating them. Per the germline V gene, CDR1 is LNHDA and CDR2 is SQIVND (reference sequence).

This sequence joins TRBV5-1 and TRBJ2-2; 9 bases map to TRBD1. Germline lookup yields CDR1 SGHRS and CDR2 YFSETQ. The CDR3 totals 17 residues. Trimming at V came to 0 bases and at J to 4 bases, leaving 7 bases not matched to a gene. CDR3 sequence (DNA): TGCGCCAGCAGCTTGGGCGTCGGGACAGGGCCCACCGGGGAGCTGTTTTTT. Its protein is CASSLGVGTGPTGELFF.

CDR3 sequence (DNA): TGTGCTAGTGGTCCCTCGGGGATGAGCTACAATGAGCAGTTCTTC. This encodes CASGPSGMSYNEQFF. The chain recombines TRBV12-5 with TRBJ2-1; a possible D gene is TRBD2 (5 bases). CDR1 and CDR2 from the germline V gene are LGHNT and FRNRAP. The CDR3 is made up of 15 amino acids. With 5 bases removed from V and 3 bases from J, the gap between germline ends came to 14 bases.

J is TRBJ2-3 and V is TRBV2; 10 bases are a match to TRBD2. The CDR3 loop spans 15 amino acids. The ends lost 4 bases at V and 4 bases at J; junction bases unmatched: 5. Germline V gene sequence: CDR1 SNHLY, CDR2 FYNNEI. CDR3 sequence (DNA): TGTGCCAGCAGTGGGATAGCGGGGGGCGCAGATACGCAGTATTTT. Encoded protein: CASSGIAGGADTQYF.

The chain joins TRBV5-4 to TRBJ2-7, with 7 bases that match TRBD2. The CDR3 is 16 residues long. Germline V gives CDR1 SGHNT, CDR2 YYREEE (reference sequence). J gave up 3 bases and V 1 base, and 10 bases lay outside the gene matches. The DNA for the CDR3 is TGTGCCAGCAGCTTGTATGTACCGGGACTATACTACGAGCAGTACTTC. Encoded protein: CASSLYVPGLYYEQYF.

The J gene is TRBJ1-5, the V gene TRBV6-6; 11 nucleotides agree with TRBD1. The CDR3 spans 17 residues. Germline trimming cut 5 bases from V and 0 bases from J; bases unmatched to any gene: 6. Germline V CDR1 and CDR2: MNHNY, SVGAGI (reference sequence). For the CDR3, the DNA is TGTGCCAGCAGTCCTACGGACAGGGGGCTTAGCAATCAGCCCCAGCATTTT. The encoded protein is CASSPTDRGLSNQPQHF.

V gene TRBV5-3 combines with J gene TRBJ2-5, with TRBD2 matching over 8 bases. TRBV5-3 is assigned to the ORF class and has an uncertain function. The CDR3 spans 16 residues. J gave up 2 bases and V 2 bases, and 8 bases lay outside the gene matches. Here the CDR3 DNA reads TGTGCCAGAAGCTTTCGGGAGCGGGGGAGACAAGAGACCCAGTACTTC. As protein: CARSFRERGRQETQYF.

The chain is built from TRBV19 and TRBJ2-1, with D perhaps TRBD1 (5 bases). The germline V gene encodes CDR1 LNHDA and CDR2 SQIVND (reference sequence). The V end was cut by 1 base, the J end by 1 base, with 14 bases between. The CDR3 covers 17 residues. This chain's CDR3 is CASSIVGVQGSYNEQFF. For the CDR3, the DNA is TGTGCCAGTAGTATAGTAGGTGTCCAGGGTTCCTACAATGAGCAGTTCTTC.

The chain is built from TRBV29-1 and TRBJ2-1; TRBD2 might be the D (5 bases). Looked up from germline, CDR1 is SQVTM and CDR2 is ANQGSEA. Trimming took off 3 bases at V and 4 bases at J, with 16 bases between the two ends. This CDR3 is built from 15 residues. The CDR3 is CSVEGAWTVYNEQFF. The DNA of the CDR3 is TGCAGCGTTGAGGGTGCCTGGACTGTATACAATGAGCAGTTCTTC.

The CDR3 DNA reads as TGTGCCATCAGTGATCCTATTGAACAGGGGCGCAGGAACACAGATACGCAGTATTTT. The encoded protein is CAISDPIEQGRRNTDTQYF. The rearrangement uses TRBV10-3 and TRBJ2-3; 7 bases agree with TRBD1. Germline values: CDR1 ENHRY, CDR2 SYGVKD. The length of the CDR3 is 19 residues. Germline trimming cut 3 bases from V and 2 bases from J; bases unmatched to any gene: 17.

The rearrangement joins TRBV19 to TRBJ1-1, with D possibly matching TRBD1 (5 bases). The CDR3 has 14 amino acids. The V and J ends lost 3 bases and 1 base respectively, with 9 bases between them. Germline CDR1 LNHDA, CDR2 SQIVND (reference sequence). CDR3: CASSMQGPNTEAFF. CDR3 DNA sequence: TGTGCCAGTAGTATGCAGGGCCCGAACACTGAAGCTTTCTTT. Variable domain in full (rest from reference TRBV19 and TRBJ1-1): DGGITQSPKYLFRKEGQNVTLSCEQNLNHDAMYWYRQDPGQGLRLIYYSQIVNDFQKGDIAEGYSVSREKKESFPLTVTSAQKNPTAFYLCASSMQGPNTEAFFGQGTRLTVV.

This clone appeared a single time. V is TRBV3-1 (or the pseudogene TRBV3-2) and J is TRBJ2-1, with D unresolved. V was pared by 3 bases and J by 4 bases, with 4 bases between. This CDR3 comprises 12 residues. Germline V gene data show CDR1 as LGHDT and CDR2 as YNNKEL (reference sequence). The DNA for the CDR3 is TGTGCCAGCAGCCACAGTTACAATGAGCAGTTCTTC. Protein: CASSHSYNEQFF.

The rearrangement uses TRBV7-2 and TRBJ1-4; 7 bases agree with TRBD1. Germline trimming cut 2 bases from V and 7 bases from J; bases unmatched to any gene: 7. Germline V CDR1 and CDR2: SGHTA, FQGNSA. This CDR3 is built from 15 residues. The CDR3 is CASSLFGQGGEKLFF. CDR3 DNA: TGTGCCAGCAGCTTATTTGGGCAGGGGGGTGAAAAACTGTTTTTT.